The 20 T cell receptor beta chains below were found in one sample sequenced in a study of T-cell memory formation after mild COVID-19. TCRdb analysed the 5' RACE reads with MiXCR anew, one entry per CDR3 protein. The table has 150,000 to 200,000 distinct CDR3 sequences, about 14% seen once. Sample: PBMCs or a T cell subset sorted from them (not recorded which). Receptors originate from an adult woman who had mild COVID-19 (a few samples of this study predate the infection). Cell type and time point are not known.

There are a few counts of this clonotype. V is TRBV5-6 and J is TRBJ1-1; 10 bases are shared with TRBD1. The CDR3 sequence is 15 residues long. Losses at the gene ends were 4 bases for V and 5 bases for J; bases not matched to a gene: 8. Germline lookup yields CDR1 SGHDT and CDR2 YYEEEE. The CDR3 reads CASSDPGQGRTEAFF. In DNA, the CDR3 is TGTGCCAGCAGCGACCCGGGACAGGGGAGAACTGAAGCTTTCTTT.

The V call is TRBV25-1, the J call TRBJ2-1; TRBD2 matches 9 bases. There are 16 residues in the CDR3. The germline V gene encodes CDR1 MGHDK and CDR2 SYGVNS. V shed 3 bases, J shed 9 bases, and the junction held 12 bases outside the gene matches. The CDR3 DNA is TGTGCCAGCAGTGAGCGGGTAGCGGGAGAGGAGAGTGAGCAGTTCTTC. As protein: CASSERVAGEESEQFF.

The CDR3: CASSQEHVMNTEAFF. In DNA, the CDR3 is TGCGCCAGCAGCCAAGAACATGTCATGAACACTGAAGCTTTCTTT. The chain employs TRBV4-3 and TRBJ1-1; unclear D gene. Germline loops: CDR1 LGHNA, CDR2 YSLEER. The CDR3 has 15 amino acids. The germline V and J ends were trimmed by 0 bases and 0 bases, with 8 bases remaining between them.

This clonotype was counted between two and nine times. The V and J genes are TRBV30 and TRBJ2-3, with D maybe TRBD2 (6 bases). Trimming removed 0 bases at V and 5 bases at J, with 9 bases between. The CDR3 consists of 13 residues. The V gene's germline CDR1 is GTSNPN and CDR2 SVGIG (reference sequence). CDR3: CAWSVGGRDTQYF. In nucleotides, the CDR3 is TGTGCCTGGAGTGTGGGGGGAAGAGATACGCAGTATTTT.

This clonotype was counted only a few times. A read error may produce the germline difference seen at one junction end. The V call is TRBV6-2 or TRBV6-3, the J call TRBJ1-1; D ambiguous. This CDR3 spans 13 amino acids. Germline CDR1 and CDR2: MNHEY and SVGEGT. CDR3 region: CASSFLRNSEAFF. In DNA, the CDR3 is TGTGCCAGCAGTTTCCTACGGAACTCTGAAGCTTTCTTT.

The J gene is TRBJ1-1, the V gene TRBV29-1; D possibly corresponds to TRBD1 (5 bases). The V end lost 5 bases, the J end lost 2 bases, and 12 bases lay between the germline ends. Germline V gene lookup returns CDR1 SQVTM and CDR2 ANQGSEA. This CDR3 contains 13 residues. CDR3 in amino acids: CSVMTVINTEAFF. As DNA, the CDR3 is TGCAGCGTTATGACAGTTATTAACACTGAAGCTTTCTTT.

This clonotype was recorded once. This sequence joins TRBV18 and TRBJ1-1, with 9 bases aligning to TRBD1. The J segment lost 3 bases and the V segment lost 6 bases, leaving 2 bases of the junction unmatched. CDR1 is KGHSH, CDR2 LQKENI, per germline. CDR3 length equals 13 residues. The chain's CDR3 is CASSRTGDTEAFF. Written as DNA, the CDR3 is TGTGCCAGCTCGCGGACAGGGGACACTGAAGCTTTCTTT. Full variable domain (outside the CDR3, taken from reference TRBV18 and TRBJ1-1): NAGVMQNPRHLVRRRGQEARLRCSPMKGHSHVYWYRQLPEEGLKFMVYLQKENIIDESGMPKERFSAEFPKEGPSILRIQQVVRGDSAAYFCASSRTGDTEAFFGQGTRLTVV.

The table lists this clonotype with many counts. For the CDR3, the DNA is TGTGCCAGCAGTTACCTGCAGGGACAATTCTTC. It specifies CASSYLQGQFF. The rearrangement links TRBV6-2 or TRBV6-3 to TRBJ2-1, with a weak D call TRBD1 (6 bases). The CDR3 has 11 amino acids. Germline V CDR1 and CDR2: MNHEY, SVGEGT. Trimming removed 2 bases at V and 16 bases at J, with 12 bases between.

In this sample, this clonotype turned up a few times. The chain has TRBV24-1 and TRBJ2-3, with D unresolved. The CDR3 is 16 residues long. V was shortened by 1 base and J by 0 bases, with 10 bases between the two germline ends. CDR1 is KGHDR and CDR2 is SFDVKD in the germline V gene. CDR3 nucleotides: TGTGCCACCAGTGATTTCGAACTCTCTAGCACAGATACGCAGTATTTT. Its translation is CATSDFELSSTDTQYF.

This sequence joins TRBV7-9 and TRBJ2-1; no clear D gene. Trimming cost V 5 bases and J 3 bases, with 8 bases left between them. Looked up from germline, CDR1 is SEHNR and CDR2 is FQNEAQ (reference sequence). The CDR3 is 13 residues long. CDR3 protein: CASSELSYNEQFF. The CDR3, as DNA: TGTGCCAGCAGCGAGTTGAGCTACAATGAGCAGTTCTTC.

This clonotype was counted between two and nine times. The chain recombines TRBV30 with TRBJ1-6; no clear D gene. This CDR3 is 14 amino acids long. Trimming removed 0 bases from V and 5 bases from J, with 8 bases in between. CDR1 and CDR2 from the germline V gene are GTSNPN and SVGIG (reference sequence). Here the CDR3 reads CAWSVLTDNSPLHF. CDR3 DNA sequence: TGTGCCTGGAGTGTACTAACGGATAATTCACCCCTCCACTTT.

The V call is TRBV7-9, the J call TRBJ2-3; D not resolved. V lost 5 bases and J lost 0, with 15 bases in between. The CDR3 contains 16 residues. From germline, CDR1 is SEHNR and CDR2 FQNEAQ (reference sequence). CDR3 nucleotides: TGTGCCAGCAGCCCCGGACGGCTTCCTAGCACAGATACGCAGTATTTT. It yields the protein CASSPGRLPSTDTQYF.

The table lists this clonotype with a few counts. The chain couples TRBV7-3 to TRBJ1-2; D perhaps matches TRBD1 (5 bases). Germline CDR1 SGHTA, CDR2 FQGTGA. The CDR3 spans 13 residues. Trimming removed 2 bases from V and 8 bases from J, with 12 bases in between. The CDR3 loop reads CASSLVPGYGYTF. DNA of the CDR3: TGTGCCAGCAGCTTAGTCCCAGGGTACGGCTACACCTTC.

The chain uses TRBV20-1 and TRBJ1-2; a possible D gene is TRBD1 (6 bases). CDR3 size: 13 residues. Germline CDR1 and CDR2: DFQATT and SNEGSKA (reference sequence). The CDR3 region has the DNA TGCAAGGGAGGGGGTTGGTCAGACTATGGCTACACCTTC. This encodes CKGGGWSDYGYTF.

This clonotype has more than one count but fewer than ten. The gene calls are TRBV7-2 and TRBJ1-2; D not certain. From germline, CDR1 is SGHTA and CDR2 FQGNSA. Trimming stripped 5 bases from V and 8 bases from J, with 12 bases between. CDR3 length equals 12 residues. The CDR3 loop is CASSAEVGGYTF. The CDR3 nucleotides read TGTGCCAGCAGCGCAGAAGTAGGCGGCTACACCTTC.

V usage is TRBV29-1 and J usage is TRBJ2-2; a weak D match, TRBD1 (6 bases). CDR3 length: 17 residues. From germline, CDR1 is SQVTM and CDR2 ANQGSEA. The V end lost 4 bases, the J end lost 1 base, and 19 bases lay between the germline ends. CDR3 in DNA: TGCAGCGTTGGCTGGGACACGTTTGACCTGAACACCGGGGAGCTGTTTTTT. Translating gives CSVGWDTFDLNTGELFF.

The chain is built from TRBV5-1 and TRBJ1-1; D not resolved. CDR1 SGHRS and CDR2 YFSETQ come from the germline V gene. Trimming took 1 base from V and 4 from J, leaving 11 bases between them. This CDR3 has 14 residues. The CDR3 reads CASSLTVSITEAFF. As DNA, the CDR3 is TGCGCCAGCAGCTTGACGGTTTCGATCACTGAAGCTTTCTTT.

This chain joins TRBV2 and TRBJ2-3, with unresolved D. Germline assignment: CDR1 SNHLY and CDR2 FYNNEI. With 4 bases removed from V and 6 bases from J, the gap between germline ends came to 14 bases. The CDR3 totals 14 residues. In DNA, the CDR3 is TGTGCCAGCAGTGTAGGCAGTGCCTCGGATACGCAGTATTTT. Translation: CASSVGSASDTQYF.

CDR3 sequence reads: CASSQVSGATNEKLFF. CDR3 in DNA: TGTGCCAGCAGCCAAGTGTCTGGGGCAACTAATGAAAAACTGTTTTTT. The chain combines TRBV3-1 with TRBJ1-4; D call uncertain. The CDR3 consists of 16 residues. V was trimmed by 1 base and J by 0 bases, leaving 9 bases between them. Germline V gives CDR1 LGHDT, CDR2 YNNKEL (reference sequence). The whole variable domain, remainder taken from reference TRBV3-1 and TRBJ1-4, is DTAVSQTPKYLVTQMGNDKSIKCEQNLGHDTMYWYKQDSKKFLKIMFSYNNKELIINETVPNRFSPKSPDKAHLNLHINSLELGDSAVYFCASSQVSGATNEKLFFGSGTQLSVL.

This chain links TRBV7-9 with TRBJ2-1; 12 positions agree with TRBD2. In germline, CDR1 is SEHNR, CDR2 FQNEAQ (reference sequence). V lost 4 bases and J lost 4; bases outside the gene matches: 23. This CDR3 is built from 22 residues. DNA for the CDR3: TGTGCCAGCAGCTCACCCCCGGCGGGGCTAGCGGGAGGGCCGCCTCAGTACAATGAGCAGTTCTTC. It codes for CASSSPPAGLAGGPPQYNEQFF.